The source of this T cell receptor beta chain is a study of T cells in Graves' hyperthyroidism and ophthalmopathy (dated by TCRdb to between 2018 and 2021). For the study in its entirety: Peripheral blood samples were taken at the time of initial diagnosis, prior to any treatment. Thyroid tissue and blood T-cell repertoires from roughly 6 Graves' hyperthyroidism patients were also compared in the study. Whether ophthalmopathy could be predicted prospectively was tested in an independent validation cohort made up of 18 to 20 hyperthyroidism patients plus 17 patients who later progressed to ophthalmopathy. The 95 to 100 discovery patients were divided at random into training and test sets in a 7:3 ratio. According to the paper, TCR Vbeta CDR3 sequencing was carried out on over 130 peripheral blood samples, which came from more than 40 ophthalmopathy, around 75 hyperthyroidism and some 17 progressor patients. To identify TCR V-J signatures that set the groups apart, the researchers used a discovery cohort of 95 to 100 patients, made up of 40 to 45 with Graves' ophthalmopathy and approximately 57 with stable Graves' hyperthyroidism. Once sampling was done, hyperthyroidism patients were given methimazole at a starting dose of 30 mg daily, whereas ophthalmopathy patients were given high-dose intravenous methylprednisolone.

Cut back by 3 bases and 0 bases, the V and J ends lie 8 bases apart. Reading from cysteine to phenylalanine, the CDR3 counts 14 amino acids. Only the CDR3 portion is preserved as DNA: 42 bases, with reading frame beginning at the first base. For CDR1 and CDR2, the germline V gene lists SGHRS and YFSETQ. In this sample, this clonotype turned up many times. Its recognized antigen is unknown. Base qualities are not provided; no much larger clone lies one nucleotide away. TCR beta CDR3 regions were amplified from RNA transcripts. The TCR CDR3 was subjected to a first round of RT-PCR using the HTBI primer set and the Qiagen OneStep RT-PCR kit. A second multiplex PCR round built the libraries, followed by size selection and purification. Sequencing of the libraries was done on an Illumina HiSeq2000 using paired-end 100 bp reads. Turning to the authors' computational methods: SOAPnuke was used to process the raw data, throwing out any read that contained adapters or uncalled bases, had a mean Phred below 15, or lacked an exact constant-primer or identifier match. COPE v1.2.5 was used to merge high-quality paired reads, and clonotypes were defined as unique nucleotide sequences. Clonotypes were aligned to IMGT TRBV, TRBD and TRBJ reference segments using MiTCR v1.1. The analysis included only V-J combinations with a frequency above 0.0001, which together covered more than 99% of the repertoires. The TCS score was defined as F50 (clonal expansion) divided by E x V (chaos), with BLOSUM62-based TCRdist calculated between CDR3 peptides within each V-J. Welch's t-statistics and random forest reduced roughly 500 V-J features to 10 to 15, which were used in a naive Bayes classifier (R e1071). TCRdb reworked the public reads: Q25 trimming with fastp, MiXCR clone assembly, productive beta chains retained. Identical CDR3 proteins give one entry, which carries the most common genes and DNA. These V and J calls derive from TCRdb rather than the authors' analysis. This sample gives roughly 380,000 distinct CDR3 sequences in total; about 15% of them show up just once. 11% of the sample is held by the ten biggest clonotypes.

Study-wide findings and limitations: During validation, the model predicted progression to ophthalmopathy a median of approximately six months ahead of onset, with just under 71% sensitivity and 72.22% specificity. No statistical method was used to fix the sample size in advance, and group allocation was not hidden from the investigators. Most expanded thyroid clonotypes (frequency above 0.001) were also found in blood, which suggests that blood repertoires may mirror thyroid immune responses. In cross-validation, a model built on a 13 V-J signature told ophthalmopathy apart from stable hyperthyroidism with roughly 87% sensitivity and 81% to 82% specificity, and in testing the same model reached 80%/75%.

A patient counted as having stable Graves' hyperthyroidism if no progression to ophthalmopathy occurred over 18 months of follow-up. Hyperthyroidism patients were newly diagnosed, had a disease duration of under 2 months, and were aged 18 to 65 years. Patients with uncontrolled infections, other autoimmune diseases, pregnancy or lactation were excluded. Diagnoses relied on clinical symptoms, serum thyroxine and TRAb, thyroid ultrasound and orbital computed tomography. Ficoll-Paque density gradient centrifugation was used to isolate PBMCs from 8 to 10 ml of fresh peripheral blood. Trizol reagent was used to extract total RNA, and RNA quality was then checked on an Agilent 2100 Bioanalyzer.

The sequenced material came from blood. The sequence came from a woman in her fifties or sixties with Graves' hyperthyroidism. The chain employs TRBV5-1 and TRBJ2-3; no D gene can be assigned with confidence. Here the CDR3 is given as CASSSSRSTDTQYF. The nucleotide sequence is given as TGCGCCAGCAGCTCATCCAGGAGCACAGATACGCAGTATTTT.